This T cell receptor beta chain emerged from a study of T cells after yellow fever vaccination. Looked up from germline, CDR1 is SGHDN and CDR2 is FVKESK. Deletions cut 7 bases from V and 4 bases from J, with 13 bases between. The CDR3 totals 13 residues. TCRdb called the 5' RACE reads again in MiXCR, with one record for every CDR3 protein. This repertoire shows more than 450,000 distinct CDR3 sequences, less than 25% found once; its top ten account for about a sixth. The sample here was PBMCs, taken approximately 20 days after the first yellow fever vaccination. This TCR derives from a man in his late teens or twenties who received the YFV17D yellow fever vaccine. The rearrangement joins TRBV14 to TRBJ2-5; maybe TRBD2 (6 bases). CDR3 loop: CASNRRVGETQYF. In nucleotides, the CDR3 is TGTGCCAGCAATAGGAGGGTCGGAGAGACCCAGTACTTC.